Each of the 27 T cell receptor beta chains below was sequenced from the same sample in a study of human T cells and chemical hapten exposure. Described time point: pre-sensitization, week 0. Treatment of the sample: therapeutic diphenylcyclopropenone sensitization with weekly scalp DPC. TCRdb re-called the RACE reads with MiXCR, one entry per CDR3 protein. The sample has 180,000 or so distinct CDR3 sequences, roughly 30% seen once; the top ten hold nearly 3%. The sample consisted of whole blood, taken in connection with sensitization to the hapten diphenylcyclopropenone (DPC). These receptors were collected from a woman in her 30s with alopecia areata. Some clones in this sample may be carry-over from other donors' samples.

The chain carries TRBV29-1 and TRBJ1-2; no clear D gene. The germline V gene encodes CDR1 SQVTM and CDR2 ANQGSEA. The CDR3 is made up of 11 amino acids. The germline V and J ends were trimmed by 5 bases and 5 bases, with 9 bases remaining between them. The CDR3 loop is CSVRTGYGYTF. The CDR3 coding sequence is TGCAGCGTTCGGACGGGGTATGGCTACACCTTC.

This sequence joins TRBV9 and TRBJ2-7; maybe TRBD1 (6 bases). V was clipped by 3 bases and J by 6 bases, with 10 bases between them. CDR1 is SGDLS, CDR2 YYNGEE, per germline. This CDR3 is built from 12 residues. The CDR3 reads CASSASGAEQYF. As DNA, the CDR3 is TGTGCCAGCAGCGCCTCAGGGGCCGAGCAGTACTTC.

The chain has TRBV29-1 and TRBJ2-1, with 7 bases that match TRBD1. This CDR3 has 11 amino acids. Germline-derived CDR1 and CDR2 are SQVTM and ANQGSEA. V lost 7 bases to trimming and J lost 8 bases; unmatched junction nucleotides: 5. As DNA, the CDR3 is TGCAGCGCCCACAGGGGTCATGAGCAGTTCTTC. As protein: CSAHRGHEQFF.

This chain links TRBV29-1 with TRBJ2-1; 10 bases are shared with TRBD2. V lost 5 bases to trimming and J lost 9 bases; unmatched junction nucleotides: 7. From germline, CDR1 is SQVTM and CDR2 ANQGSEA. The CDR3 runs 13 residues. CDR3 in DNA: TGCAGCGTTCGTAAGCGGGAGGGCGGTGAGCAGTTCTTC. This translates into CSVRKREGGEQFF.

This chain joins TRBV24-1 and TRBJ1-5, with TRBD1 as a possible D gene (6 bases). Germline-derived CDR1 and CDR2 are KGHDR and SFDVKD. The germline V and J ends were trimmed by 2 bases and 5 bases, with 15 bases remaining between them. The CDR3 totals 16 residues. This CDR3 reads CATSDSRPEGDQPQHF. CDR3 bases: TGTGCCACCAGTGATTCCAGGCCGGAGGGGGATCAGCCCCAGCATTTT.

This clonotype was recorded many times. The V and J genes are TRBV28 and TRBJ2-6; TRBD2 matches at 7 bases. Germline loops: CDR1 MDHEN, CDR2 SYDVKM. V was pared by 2 bases and J by 2 bases, with 0 bases of the junction left unmatched. The CDR3 loop spans 15 amino acids. In DNA, the CDR3 is TGTGCCAGCAGTTTAGCGGGGGCTGGGGCCAACGTCCTGACTTTC. Translating gives CASSLAGAGANVLTF.

This CDR3 is CSVSVLETQYF. The DNA for the CDR3 is TGCAGCGTTTCAGTCTTGGAGACCCAGTACTTC. The chain has TRBV29-1 and TRBJ2-5; no definite D call. Germline CDR1 reads SQVTM; CDR2 reads ANQGSEA. V gave up 5 bases and J gave up 5 bases, with 9 bases separating them. CDR3 length equals 11 residues.

Only one count was recorded for this clonotype. The chain links TRBV5-1 to TRBJ2-7, with TRBD1 matching over 8 bases. V lost 2 bases and J lost 3; bases outside the gene matches: 10. CDR3 length: 16 amino acids. Germline V gives CDR1 SGHRS, CDR2 YFSETQ. CDR3 residues: CASSFRTGMGSYEQYF. The CDR3 DNA follows: TGCGCCAGCAGCTTCCGGACAGGGATGGGCAGCTACGAGCAGTACTTC.

DNA of the CDR3: TGCAGCGTTGAGGAGGGAGGGGATGAGCAGTTCTTC. Protein: CSVEEGGDEQFF. J is TRBJ2-1 and V is TRBV29-1, with 7 bases aligning to TRBD2. Germline CDR1 reads SQVTM; CDR2 reads ANQGSEA. The CDR3 sequence is 12 residues long. J was trimmed by 8 bases and V by 3 bases; bases with no gene match: 4.

This clonotype has only a few counts. For the CDR3, the DNA is TGTGCCAGCAGTGTCGGGCTAACTGGAAACACCATATATTTT. Protein product: CASSVGLTGNTIYF. The gene calls are TRBV2 and TRBJ1-3; D not resolved. Looked up from germline, CDR1 is SNHLY and CDR2 is FYNNEI. The CDR3 consists of 14 residues. Between the trimmed V and J ends, which lost 4 bases and 2 bases, there was a span of 9 bases.

This clonotype was found a few times. This chain joins TRBV2 and TRBJ2-1; TRBD2 agrees at 7 bases. V lost 6 bases and J lost 7; bases outside the gene matches: 6. From germline, CDR1 is SNHLY and CDR2 FYNNEI. The CDR3 covers 13 residues. CDR3 DNA: TGTGCCAGCAGCCCAAGGACTAGGAATGAGCAGTTCTTC. This encodes CASSPRTRNEQFF.

V gene TRBV2 combines with J gene TRBJ1-4; TRBD1 matches 7 bases. Germline V gene sequence: CDR1 SNHLY, CDR2 FYNNEI. The ends lost 9 bases at V and 8 bases at J; junction bases unmatched: 9. The CDR3 spans 13 residues. This CDR3 is CASGRDREEKLFF. The CDR3 DNA follows: TGTGCCAGTGGCCGGGACAGAGAAGAAAAACTGTTTTTT.

The chain links TRBV5-1 to TRBJ2-7; D not certain. Trimming removed 0 bases at V and 0 bases at J, with 10 bases between. The CDR3 totals 15 residues. The V gene's germline CDR1 is SGHRS and CDR2 YFSETQ. CDR3 region: CASSLAPASSYEQYF. Here the CDR3 DNA reads TGCGCCAGCAGCTTGGCACCGGCGAGCTCCTACGAGCAGTACTTC.

The rearrangement uses TRBV12-5 and TRBJ1-1; a possible D gene is TRBD1 (6 bases). The CDR3 spans 14 residues. The V end was cut by 5 bases, the J end by 4 bases, with 14 bases between. Germline V gene lookup returns CDR1 LGHNT and CDR2 FRNRAP. CDR3 in DNA: TGTGCTAGTGGTCCCTCGGGCAGGGGCACTGAAGCTTTCTTT. Translation gives CASGPSGRGTEAFF.

This clonotype was seen a few times. V gene TRBV5-1 combines with J gene TRBJ1-4; no clear D gene. This CDR3 spans 16 amino acids. The germline V gene has CDR1 SGHRS and CDR2 YFSETQ. V was cut by 1 base and J by 0 bases, with 10 bases left in between. The CDR3 sequence: CASSLRSTATNEKLFF. CDR3 nucleotides: TGCGCCAGCAGCTTGAGGAGCACTGCAACTAATGAAAAACTGTTTTTT.

The V and J genes are TRBV10-3 and TRBJ1-6; 9 bases match TRBD1. Germline CDR1 reads ENHRY; CDR2 reads SYGVKD. The CDR3 runs to 13 residues. V was pared by 6 bases and J by 10 bases, with 4 bases of the junction left unmatched. Here the CDR3 DNA reads TGTGCCATCAGAGGGACAGGGTGGTCACCCCTCCACTTT. Amino acid sequence: CAIRGTGWSPLHF.

This clonotype showed up just once. Likely a read error: the CDR3 ends without its conserved phenylalanine or tryptophan. V is TRBV6-6 and J is TRBJ2-1; 14 bases map to TRBD2. The CDR3 runs 23 residues. Germline V gene data show CDR1 as MNHNY and CDR2 as SVGAGI (reference sequence). The junction had 24 bases not matched to a gene; V was cut back by 5 bases and J by 3 bases. The CDR3: CASSSRLAGGPGVKVGFYNEQFI. The CDR3 DNA is TGTGCCAGCAGTAGCAGACTAGCGGGAGGGCCGGGAGTGAAAGTAGGGTTCTACAATGAGCAGTTCATC.

V usage is TRBV29-1 and J usage is TRBJ2-7; D not certain. Per the germline V gene, CDR1 is SQVTM and CDR2 is ANQGSEA. This CDR3 comprises 14 residues. Trimming took 6 bases from V and 3 from J, leaving 18 bases between them. Here the CDR3 DNA reads TGCAGCGTGATCAAGTCTATTGCCGGCTACGAGCAGTACTTC. Translating gives CSVIKSIAGYEQYF.

The gene calls are TRBV21-1 and TRBJ2-3; no check of the table's D call, TRBD2, against the DNA was made. TRBV21-1 is a documented pseudogene. There are 15 residues in the CDR3. The CDR3, as DNA: TGTGCCAGCAGCAGGACGGAGGCGGGCACAGATACGCAGTATTTT. It yields the protein CASSRTEAGTDTQYF.

This clonotype was seen more than once but under ten times. CDR3 protein: CASSNRGLLNEQFF. In DNA form, the CDR3 reads TGTGCCAGCAGCAACAGGGGGCTTCTCAATGAGCAGTTCTTC. The chain combines TRBV7-6 with TRBJ2-1; 9 nucleotides line up with TRBD1. Germline V CDR1 and CDR2: SGHVS, FNYEAQ. Trimming at V came to 5 bases and at J to 6 bases, leaving 5 bases not matched to a gene. This CDR3 spans 14 amino acids.

J is TRBJ1-4 and V is TRBV20-1; D gene ambiguous. V shed 0 bases and J shed 0 bases, with 11 bases lying between them. The CDR3 spans 16 residues. Germline V gene sequence: CDR1 DFQATT, CDR2 SNEGSKA (reference sequence). CDR3 residues: CSARDLNAATNEKLFF. CDR3 nucleotides: TGCAGTGCTAGAGATCTTAACGCCGCAACTAATGAAAAACTGTTTTTT.

A few counts support this clonotype. The chain joins TRBV5-1 to TRBJ2-6, with D maybe TRBD1 (5 bases). This CDR3 is built from 15 residues. V lost 4 bases, J lost 0 bases, and 8 bases lay in between. Germline CDR1 is SGHRS and CDR2 is YFSETQ. DNA for the CDR3: TGCGCCAGCAGCCCTGACAGCTCTGGGGCCAACGTCCTGACTTTC. Translation gives CASSPDSSGANVLTF.

J is TRBJ1-5 and V is TRBV10-3; the D gene is possibly TRBD1 (6 bases). Germline CDR1 and CDR2: ENHRY and SYGVKD. This CDR3 contains 13 residues. V lost 8 bases to trimming and J lost 5 bases, with 13 bases between them. The CDR3 DNA follows: TGTGCCATCGCTTGGGGGCAGGATCAGCCCCAGCATTTT. Residues: CAIAWGQDQPQHF.

This clonotype was picked up a small number of times. The chain uses TRBV27 and TRBJ1-6; no definite D call. The CDR3 has 16 amino acids. Germline V gene sequence: CDR1 MNHEY, CDR2 SMNVEV (reference sequence). Trimming took off 6 bases at V and 2 bases at J, with 14 bases between the two ends. DNA of the CDR3: TGTGCCAGCAGCTTTCTTGGTCCGGCCTATAATTCACCCCTCCACTTT. It specifies CASSFLGPAYNSPLHF.

The rearrangement joins TRBV3-1 to TRBJ2-5, with 7 nucleotides matching TRBD2. Trimming took 3 bases from V and 6 from J; bases not matched to a gene: 7. The CDR3 is 14 amino acids. CDR1 and CDR2 (germline): LGHDT, YNNKEL (reference sequence). The CDR3 loop reads CASSQGGGTKTQYF. CDR3 nucleotide sequence: TGTGCCAGCAGCCAGGGGGGAGGGACGAAGACCCAGTACTTC.

This clonotype was counted a few times. The chain is built from TRBV9 and TRBJ2-7, with 10 bases matching TRBD2. Germline assignment: CDR1 SGDLS and CDR2 YYNGEE. The V and J ends lost 0 bases and 0 bases, in that order; junction bases with no gene match: 3. The CDR3 length is 16 residues. The CDR3: CASSVAPSGSSYEQYF. CDR3 sequence (DNA): TGTGCCAGCAGCGTAGCCCCTAGCGGGAGCTCCTACGAGCAGTACTTC.

The chain combines TRBV12-5 with TRBJ1-5; TRBD1 might be the D (5 bases). V lost 3 bases to trimming and J lost 6 bases, with 12 bases between them. The CDR3 loop spans 14 amino acids. Germline V gene lookup returns CDR1 LGHNT and CDR2 FRNRAP. Here the CDR3 DNA reads TGTGCTAGTGGTTTTTCAGGGCCGGGTCAGCCCCAGCATTTT. Protein: CASGFSGPGQPQHF. Full variable domain (missing parts from reference TRBV12-5 and TRBJ1-5): DARVTQTPRHKVTEMGQEVTMRCQPILGHNTVFWYRQTMMQGLELLAYFRNRAPLDDSGMPKDRFSAEMPDATLATLKIQPSEPRDSAVYFCASGFSGPGQPQHFGDGTRLSIL.